Presented here are 18 T cell receptor beta chains from one specimen sequenced in a study of T cells in Graves' hyperthyroidism and ophthalmopathy. Template material for amplifying TCR beta CDR3 regions consisted of RNA transcripts. The TCR CDR3 was amplified in a first-round RT-PCR using the HTBI primer set. TCRdb independently ran MiXCR on the multiplex PCR reads; one entry per CDR3 protein. This table has hundreds of thousands of distinct CDR3 sequences, over 35% appearing once. The sequenced sample consisted of blood. These receptors originate from a man aged 18-30 years with Graves' hyperthyroidism.

This clonotype came up many times. This chain links TRBV19 with TRBJ1-2; the match to TRBD1 covers 8 bases. This CDR3 has 13 amino acids. V was clipped by 5 bases and J by 8 bases; unmatched bases: 7. Germline V gives CDR1 LNHDA, CDR2 SQIVND (reference sequence). The CDR3 protein is CASSLDRERGYTF. The CDR3 region has the DNA TGTGCCAGTAGTTTGGACAGGGAGAGAGGCTACACCTTC.

As concerns this clonotype: At one boundary the junction diverges from the germline segment, which might be a read error. The chain combines TRBV7-9 with TRBJ1-1; D is unclear. The CDR3 totals 14 residues. Germline V gene data show CDR1 as SEHNR and CDR2 as FQNEAQ (reference sequence). CDR3 sequence: CASSHGSANTEAFF. For the CDR3, the DNA is TGCGCCAGCAGCCACGGATCCGCCAACACTGAAGCTTTCTTT.

V usage is TRBV12-3 or TRBV12-4 and J usage is TRBJ1-3, with TRBD1 matching 7 bases. Losses at the gene ends were 4 bases for V and 3 bases for J; bases not matched to a gene: 9. The CDR3 covers 16 residues. CDR3 sequence reads: CASSSLDRSYGNTIYF. The CDR3 nucleotides read TGTGCCAGCAGTTCATTGGACAGGAGCTATGGAAACACCATATATTTT.

The chain uses TRBV2 and TRBJ1-5; D possibly corresponds to TRBD1 (6 bases). CDR1 is SNHLY and CDR2 is FYNNEI in the germline V gene. Trimming cost V 5 bases and J 4 bases, with 15 bases left between them. The CDR3 totals 15 residues. CDR3 protein: CASSYSGGWNQPQHF. CDR3 sequence (DNA): TGTGCCAGCAGTTACTCTGGGGGCTGGAATCAGCCCCAGCATTTT.

The chain carries TRBV6-6 and TRBJ2-2, with 7 nucleotides matching TRBD1. CDR1 is MNHNY, CDR2 SVGAGI, per germline (reference sequence). The CDR3 is made up of 13 amino acids. Losses at the gene ends were 2 bases for V and 7 bases for J; bases not matched to a gene: 1. The CDR3 DNA is TGTGCCAGCAGTTACGGGACAGACGGGGAGCTGTTTTTT. Its translation: CASSYGTDGELFF.

CDR3 sequence reads: CSGGGDGYYGYTF. The CDR3 nucleotides read TGCAGCGGGGGGGGGGACGGCTACTATGGCTACACCTTC. The chain combines TRBV29-1 with TRBJ1-2; D is possibly TRBD1 (5 bases). From germline, CDR1 is SQVTM and CDR2 ANQGSEA. The CDR3 has 13 amino acids. Trimming cost V 7 bases and J 3 bases, with 15 bases left between them.

This clonotype has more than one count but fewer than ten. The chain uses TRBV6-5 and TRBJ1-4; D is undetermined. The CDR3 is 14 amino acids. V dropped 2 bases and J dropped 3 bases, with 7 bases sitting between them. Germline CDR1 reads MNHEY; CDR2 reads SVGAGI. CDR3 region: CASSYLGSNEKLFF. CDR3 coding DNA: TGTGCCAGCAGTTACCTGGGATCTAATGAAAAACTGTTTTTT.

This clonotype came up once. J is TRBJ2-5 and V is TRBV10-3, with 10 bases matching TRBD1. J gave up 10 bases and V 10 bases, and 9 bases lay outside the gene matches. The CDR3 contains 12 residues. Per the germline V gene, CDR1 is ENHRY and CDR2 is SYGVKD. Here the CDR3 DNA reads TGTGCCACCGCCTCCGGGACAGGGGACCAGTACTTC. Protein product: CATASGTGDQYF.

This clonotype has only a few counts. The genes are TRBV7-9 and TRBJ2-6; 7 bases align to TRBD1. The trim removed 1 base at V and 2 bases at J, leaving 11 bases unmatched. Germline values: CDR1 SEHNR, CDR2 FQNEAQ (reference sequence). The CDR3 totals 19 residues. The CDR3 bases are TGTGCCAGCAGCTTAGTAGGGCAGGGGGAAGTCGCTGGGGCCAACGTCCTGACTTTC. It yields the protein CASSLVGQGEVAGANVLTF.

This clonotype was observed at least ten times. The chain carries TRBV9 and TRBJ1-4; D gene ambiguous. The V end lost 2 bases, the J end lost 8 bases, and 16 bases lay between the germline ends. This CDR3 has 15 residues. CDR1 is SGDLS and CDR2 is YYNGEE in the germline V gene. CDR3 in DNA: TGTGCCAGCAGCGTTCTTGGCAACTCTGGGGAAAAACTGTTTTTT. This translates into CASSVLGNSGEKLFF.

This chain uses TRBV5-8 with TRBJ1-5; no reliable D call. CDR1 SGHTS and CDR2 YDEGEE come from the germline V gene. CDR3 length: 14 residues. V lost 5 bases and J lost 4, with 13 bases in between. For the CDR3, the DNA is TGTGCCAGCAGTCACTCAAGGGAAAATCAGCCCCAGCATTTT. It yields the protein CASSHSRENQPQHF.

The chain combines TRBV9 with TRBJ2-7; D perhaps matches TRBD2 (7 bases). This CDR3 spans 15 amino acids. The V end was cut by 2 bases, the J end by 2 bases, with 14 bases between. From germline, CDR1 is SGDLS and CDR2 YYNGEE. The CDR3 nucleotides are TGTGCCAGCAGCGTGGGAGGGGGGCAAACCTACGAGCAGTACTTC. It translates to CASSVGGGQTYEQYF.

The chain uses TRBV7-2 and TRBJ2-7, with TRBD1 as a possible D gene (6 bases). The CDR3 runs 14 residues. CDR1 and CDR2 (germline): SGHTA, FQGNSA. V was pared by 4 bases and J by 7 bases, with 17 bases between. CDR3 in amino acids: CASSSSDSALEQYF. Written as DNA, the CDR3 is TGTGCCAGCAGCTCCTCGGACAGCGCCCTGGAGCAGTACTTC.

The rearrangement joins TRBV10-3 to TRBJ2-5, with 9 bases lining up with TRBD2. CDR3 length: 17 residues. V trimming: 2 bases; J trimming: 5 bases; junction bases outside the gene matches: 12. Germline V gene lookup returns CDR1 ENHRY and CDR2 SYGVKD. Here the CDR3 reads CAISEEPGRGGLETQYF. Here the CDR3 DNA reads TGTGCCATCAGTGAGGAACCCGGGCGGGGGGGCCTCGAGACCCAGTACTTC.

This clonotype was observed many times. V gene TRBV10-3 combines with J gene TRBJ1-2, with D unclear. CDR1 ENHRY and CDR2 SYGVKD come from the germline V gene. The CDR3 has 11 amino acids. Trimming pared 7 bases from V and 6 bases from J, leaving 9 bases between. The CDR3 coding sequence is TGTGCCATCACTGAAGGGAATGGCTACACCTTC. It translates to CAITEGNGYTF.

This clonotype has a count of ten or more. V is TRBV10-3 and J is TRBJ1-1; tentatively, D is TRBD1 (5 bases). V was cut by 9 bases and J by 1 base, with 15 bases left in between. There are 14 residues in the CDR3. CDR1 is ENHRY and CDR2 is SYGVKD in the germline V gene. The CDR3: CAISFGGWNTEAFF. The CDR3 DNA is TGTGCCATTTCCTTTGGGGGTTGGAACACTGAAGCTTTCTTT.

The chain links TRBV29-1 to TRBJ2-5, with 7 bases that match TRBD1. In germline, CDR1 is SQVTM, CDR2 ANQGSEA. Trimming removed 7 bases from V and 9 bases from J; junction bases left unmatched: 11. CDR3 length: 12 amino acids. CDR3: CSALGRQGAQYF. Here the CDR3 DNA reads TGCAGCGCCCTCGGACGGCAGGGGGCCCAGTACTTC.

About this clonotype: One end of the junction is discordant with germline, which a read error may explain. The chain links TRBV7-2 to TRBJ2-5; D may be TRBD1 or TRBD2 (6 bases each). Germline CDR1 is SGHTA and CDR2 is FQGNSA. The CDR3 spans 15 residues. In DNA, the CDR3 is TGTGCCAGCGGCTTAGATTGGGGGGCAGGCGGGACCCAGTACTTC. Residues: CASGLDWGAGGTQYF.